These 3 T cell receptor beta chains share one sample of origin, sequenced in a study of T-cell reconstitution after alpha-beta-depleted transplantation in children. Using unique molecular identifiers, the investigators prepared the TCRbeta library. Via MiXCR, TCRdb re-called the PCR reads, giving one row per CDR3 protein. The sample has around 450,000 distinct CDR3 sequences; around 15% are singletons. Sequenced here: PBMCs, mostly from graft donor cells, sampled 360 days after TCRalphabeta/CD19-depleted stem cell transplant. The receptors come from a boy in the first two years of life who had a stem cell transplant for Wiskott-Aldrich syndrome, so the T cells may come from the graft donor.

The rearrangement links TRBV20-1 to TRBJ2-5; 9 bases are a match to TRBD2. Per the germline V gene, CDR1 is DFQATT and CDR2 is SNEGSKA (reference sequence). The CDR3 covers 13 residues. J was trimmed by 3 bases and V by 6 bases; bases with no gene match: 5. Written as DNA, the CDR3 is TGCAGTGCCATTTTAGCGGGAGAAGAGACCCAGTACTTC. Encoded protein: CSAILAGEETQYF.

This chain links TRBV14 with TRBJ2-1; the D is unclear. The V end lost 1 base, the J end lost 0 bases, and 10 bases lay between the germline ends. CDR3 length: 16 residues. Germline assignment: CDR1 SGHDN and CDR2 FVKESK. Here the CDR3 reads CASSQGPGSSYNEQFF. The CDR3 DNA reads TGTGCCAGCAGCCAAGGCCCTGGCAGCTCCTACAATGAGCAGTTCTTC.

This clonotype has just a few counts. The rearrangement uses TRBV11-2 and TRBJ2-7; D unresolved. V was clipped by 3 bases and J by 6 bases, with 12 bases between them. The CDR3 runs 13 residues. The germline CDR1 and CDR2 sequences are SGHAT and FQNNGV. This CDR3 reads CASSFYRSFEQYF. In nucleotides, the CDR3 is TGTGCCAGCAGCTTCTACAGATCTTTCGAGCAGTACTTC.